A single sample is the source of the 10 T cell receptor beta chains below, sequenced in a study of blood T cells in healthy people across ages. It was with a sample-barcoded 5' primer and a J-beta primer mix that a second PCR of roughly 7 to 12 cycles was run. In TCRdb, the 5' RACE reads were re-called with MiXCR into one record per CDR3 protein. The sample has approximately 1.5 million distinct CDR3 sequences, almost 35% seen once. The specimen sequenced was blood. The source of these receptors is a woman in her 30s in good health.

This clonotype was seen more than once but under ten times. The chain uses TRBV6-1 and TRBJ1-1; D ambiguous. The CDR3 covers 12 residues. Germline lookup yields CDR1 MNHNS and CDR2 SASEGT. V lost 3 bases and J lost 8, with 10 bases in between. As DNA, the CDR3 is TGTGCCAGCAGTGACCAACGTATAGAAGCTTTCTTT. Translated, it gives CASSDQRIEAFF.

This clonotype turned up a few times. The chain is built from TRBV20-1 and TRBJ1-5; maybe TRBD1 (6 bases). Trimming shortened V by 6 bases and J by 0 bases, and 12 bases separated the two germline ends. CDR3 size: 14 residues. Germline assignment: CDR1 DFQATT and CDR2 SNEGSKA (reference sequence). The CDR3 spells CSAKGHVSNQPQHF. The CDR3 DNA sequence: TGCAGTGCGAAGGGACACGTTAGCAATCAGCCCCAGCATTTT.

This clonotype was counted a few times. The chain couples TRBV9 to TRBJ1-2, with D tentatively TRBD1 (5 bases). The CDR3 spans 18 residues. CDR1 and CDR2 (germline): SGDLS, YYNGEE. Deletions cut 3 bases from V and 1 base from J, with 22 bases between. In DNA, the CDR3 is TGTGCCAGCAGCGCCGAACCCCCATCAGGGCGCGGTAACTATGGCTACACCTTC. This translates into CASSAEPPSGRGNYGYTF.

The chain links TRBV5-1 to TRBJ2-5; D not certain. Trimming removed 7 bases at V and 5 bases at J, with 15 bases between. This CDR3 is built from 13 residues. Germline lookup yields CDR1 SGHRS and CDR2 YFSETQ. The DNA for the CDR3 is TGCGCCAGCTATATCTCTTTAGGGGAGACCCAGTACTTC. Amino acids: CASYISLGETQYF. The full variable domain, with the rest looked up from reference TRBV5-1 and TRBJ2-5, is KAGVTQTPRYLIKTRGQQVTLSCSPISGHRSVSWYQQTPGQGLQFLFEYFSETQRNKGNFPGRFSGRQFSNSRSEMNVSTLELGDSALYLCASYISLGETQYFGPGTRLLVL.

This chain joins TRBV9 and TRBJ2-3; TRBD1 agrees at 7 bases. This CDR3 contains 15 residues. The V segment lost 0 bases and the J segment 3 bases; nucleotides outside the gene matches: 4. Germline CDR1 is SGDLS and CDR2 is YYNGEE. CDR3 bases: TGTGCCAGCAGCGTAGGGGACAGAGAGACAGATACGCAGTATTTT. It codes for CASSVGDRETDTQYF.

Only a few counts were recorded for this clonotype. CDR3: CASSQERGTKNIQYF. For the CDR3, the DNA is TGTGCCAGCAGCCAAGAAAGGGGAACCAAAAACATTCAGTACTTC. V is TRBV3-1 and J is TRBJ2-4; D might be TRBD1 (5 bases). The germline CDR1 and CDR2 sequences are LGHDT and YNNKEL (reference sequence). CDR3 size: 15 residues. The V end lost 0 bases, the J end lost 2 bases, and 8 bases lay between the germline ends. The variable domain in full, with the rest retrieved from reference TRBV3-1 and TRBJ2-4, is DTAVSQTPKYLVTQMGNDKSIKCEQNLGHDTMYWYKQDSKKFLKIMFSYNNKELIINETVPNRFSPKSPDKAHLNLHINSLELGDSAVYFCASSQERGTKNIQYFGAGTRLSVL.

This clonotype was counted between two and nine times. The J gene is TRBJ2-5, the V gene TRBV29-1; 11 bases fit TRBD1. This CDR3 has 13 amino acids. The germline V gene has CDR1 SQVTM and CDR2 ANQGSEA. The V and J ends lost 4 bases and 5 bases, in that order; junction bases with no gene match: 3. The CDR3 coding sequence is TGCAGCGTTGGGGGACAGGGGGTCGAGACCCAGTACTTC. It codes for CSVGGQGVETQYF.

The rearrangement uses TRBV15 and TRBJ1-1, with D tentatively TRBD1 (5 bases). From germline, CDR1 is LNHNV and CDR2 YYDKDF (reference sequence). CDR3 size: 14 residues. V was cut by 8 bases and J by 3 bases, with 16 bases left in between. Written as DNA, the CDR3 is TGTGCCACCGGGATTAGGGGAGGGGACACTGAAGCTTTCTTT. Its protein product is CATGIRGGDTEAFF.

This clonotype was observed a few times. This sequence joins TRBV2 and TRBJ2-3; D is unclear. Germline V lookup: CDR1 SNHLY, CDR2 FYNNEI. The germline V and J ends were trimmed by 7 bases and 6 bases, with 17 bases remaining between them. This CDR3 spans 14 amino acids. In nucleotides, the CDR3 is TGTGCCAGCACCCCGGGTCCCCGGCGGGATACGCAGTATTTT. This codes for CASTPGPRRDTQYF.

This clonotype turned up a few times. This sequence joins TRBV15 and TRBJ1-6, with D perhaps matching TRBD1 (6 bases). The CDR3 covers 15 residues. The V gene lost 2 bases and the J gene lost 9 bases, with 14 bases spanning the gap. Germline values: CDR1 LNHNV, CDR2 YYDKDF (reference sequence). CDR3 DNA sequence: TGTGCCACCAGCAGAAGACAGGCCGTACCTTCACCCCTCCACTTT. This translates into CATSRRQAVPSPLHF.